This section outlines one T cell receptor beta chain sequence together with its context. This specimen comes from a study of shared clonotypes between healthy human individuals. Repertoires were generated with immunoSEQ multiplex PCR, while TCRdb's copy carries only in-frame clones and drops some. The sample lists 850,000 to 1,200,000 clones; about 75% were seen once. The CDR3 is made up of 14 amino acids. Per germline, CDR1 SNHLY and CDR2 FYNNEI. After removal of 2 bases from V and 7 bases from J, the junction contained 7 bases not matched to a gene. The chain employs TRBV2 and TRBJ1-2; 7 bases align to TRBD1. Sequences were obtained from memory CD4+ T cells sorted from blood. Indicated subset: CD45RA-negative fraction. This sequence originates from a man aged 18 to 29 in good health. The CDR3 DNA reads as TGTGCCAGCAGTGAATTCCGACAGGGAGGTGGCTACACCTTC. Translated: CASSEFRQGGGYTF.